This record concerns one T cell receptor beta chain sequence. Its antigen is still unknown. One end of the junction does not line up with germline, which may come from a read error. Some clones are missing from TCRdb's copy, which holds only in-frame ones; the method was immunoSEQ multiplex PCR. The sample has millions of clones; 85% to 95% are singletons. Selected positively for CCR7 and CD45RO-negative, naive CD8 cells excluded terminally differentiated effector memory CD45RA+ cells. This sample is drawn from a study of shared clonotypes between healthy human individuals. CDR3 length equals 16 residues. In germline, CDR1 is SSHAT, CDR2 FNYEAQ (reference sequence). Study results and caveats: Only blood was sampled; tissue repertoires likely differ.

This receptor was identified in a man between 18 and 29 years old in good health. Material for sequencing was naive CD8+ T cells sorted from blood. V gene TRBV7-7 combines with J gene TRBJ1-1, with D possibly matching TRBD1 (5 bases). This CDR3 is CASSTGTTTGWSEAFF. CDR3 in DNA: TGTGCTAGCAGCACCGGGACTACCACCGGGTGGTCTGAAGCTTTCTTT.